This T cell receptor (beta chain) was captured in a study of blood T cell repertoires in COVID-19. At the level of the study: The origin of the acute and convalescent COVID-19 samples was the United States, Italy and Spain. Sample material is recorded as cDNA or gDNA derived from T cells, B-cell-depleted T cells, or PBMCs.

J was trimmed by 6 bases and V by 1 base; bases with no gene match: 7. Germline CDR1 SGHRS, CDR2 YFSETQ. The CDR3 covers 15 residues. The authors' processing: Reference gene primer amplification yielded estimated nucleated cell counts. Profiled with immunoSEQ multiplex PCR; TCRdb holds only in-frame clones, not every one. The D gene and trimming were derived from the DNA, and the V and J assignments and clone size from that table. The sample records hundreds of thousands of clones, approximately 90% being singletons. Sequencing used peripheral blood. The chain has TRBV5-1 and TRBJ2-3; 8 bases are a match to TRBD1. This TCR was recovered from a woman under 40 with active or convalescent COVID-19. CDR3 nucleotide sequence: TGCGCCAGCAGCTTGACAGGGGGTTTAACGGATACGCAGTATTTT. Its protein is CASSLTGGLTDTQYF.